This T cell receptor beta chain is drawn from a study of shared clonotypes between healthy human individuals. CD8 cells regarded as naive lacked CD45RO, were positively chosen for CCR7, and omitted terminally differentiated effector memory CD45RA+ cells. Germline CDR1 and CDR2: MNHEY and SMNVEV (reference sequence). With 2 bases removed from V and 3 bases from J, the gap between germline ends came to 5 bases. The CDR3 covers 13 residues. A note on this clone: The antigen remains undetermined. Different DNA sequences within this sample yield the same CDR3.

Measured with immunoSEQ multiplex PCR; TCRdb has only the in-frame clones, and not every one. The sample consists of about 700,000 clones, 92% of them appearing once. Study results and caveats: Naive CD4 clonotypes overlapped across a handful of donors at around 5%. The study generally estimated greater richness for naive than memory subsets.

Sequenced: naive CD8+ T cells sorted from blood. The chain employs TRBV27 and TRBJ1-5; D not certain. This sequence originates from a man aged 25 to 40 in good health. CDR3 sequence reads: CASSLGSNQPQHF. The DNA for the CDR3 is TGTGCCAGCAGTTTAGGGTCCAATCAGCCCCAGCATTTT.